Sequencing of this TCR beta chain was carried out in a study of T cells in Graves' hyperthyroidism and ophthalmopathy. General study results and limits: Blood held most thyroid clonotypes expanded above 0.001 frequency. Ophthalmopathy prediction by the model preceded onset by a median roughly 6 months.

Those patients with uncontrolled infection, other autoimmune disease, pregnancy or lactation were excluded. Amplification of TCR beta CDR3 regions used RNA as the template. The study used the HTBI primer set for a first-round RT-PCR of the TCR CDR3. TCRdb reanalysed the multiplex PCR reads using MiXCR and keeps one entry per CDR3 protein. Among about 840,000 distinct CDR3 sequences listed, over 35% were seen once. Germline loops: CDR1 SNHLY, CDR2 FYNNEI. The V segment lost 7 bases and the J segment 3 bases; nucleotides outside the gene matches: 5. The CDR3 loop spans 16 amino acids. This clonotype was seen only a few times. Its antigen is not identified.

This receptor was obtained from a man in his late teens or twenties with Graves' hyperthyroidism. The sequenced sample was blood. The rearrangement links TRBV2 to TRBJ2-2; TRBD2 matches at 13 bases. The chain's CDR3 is CASNHGLAGDTGELFF. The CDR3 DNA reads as TGTGCCAGCAATCATGGACTAGCGGGGGACACCGGGGAGCTGTTTTTT.